This T cell receptor (beta chain) was observed in a study of T cell changes during pregnancy in multiple sclerosis. There are 16 residues in the CDR3. The germline V gene has CDR1 MGHDK and CDR2 SYGVNS. Trimming took 2 bases from V and 3 from J; bases not matched to a gene: 5. The data were produced by immunoSEQ multiplex PCR, yet TCRdb's version contains in-frame clones alone and is incomplete. The repertoire has roughly 32,000 clones, about 92% of them found once; the top ten carry around 0.42%. The chain uses TRBV25-1 and TRBJ2-3, with TRBD2 matching over 10 bases. This specimen consisted of CD4+ T cells from peripheral blood mononuclear cells, obtained in the second trimester of pregnancy. This receptor was taken from a female donor with multiple sclerosis, enrolled in a pregnancy study. The CDR3 spells CASSEVSSGRTDTQYF. The CDR3 DNA follows: TGTGCCAGCAGTGAAGTGTCTAGCGGGAGAACAGATACGCAGTATTTT. The full variable domain, completed using reference TRBV25-1 and TRBJ2-3, is EADIYQTPRYLVIGTGKKITLECSQTMGHDKMYWYQQDPGMELHLIHYSYGVNSTEKGDLSSESTVSRIRTEHFPLTLESARPSHTSQYLCASSEVSSGRTDTQYFGPGTRLTVL.